Following are 7 T cell receptor beta chains from one sample sequenced in a study of shared T cell receptors in the human thymus. Data came from immunoSEQ multiplex PCR; TCRdb stores just in-frame clones and leaves some out. The sample lists approximately 730,000 clones, approximately 85% occurring once. The same specimen was also included in a second study, on human thymus T cells.

The sequencing input was thymocytes. The receptor set was obtained from a girl in the first two years of life with a congenital heart defect.

V usage is TRBV5-1 and J usage is TRBJ2-3; 7 bases match TRBD1. The germline gives CDR1 SGHRS, CDR2 YFSETQ. V lost 3 bases to trimming and J lost 0 bases; unmatched junction nucleotides: 16. CDR3 length: 19 amino acids. The CDR3: CASSYTGTVIERSTDTQYF. The CDR3 DNA follows: TGCGCCAGCAGCTACACCGGGACAGTGATCGAAAGGAGCACAGATACGCAGTATTTT. Together with reference TRBV5-1 and TRBJ2-3, the CDR3 gives the full variable domain: KAGVTQTPRYLIKTRGQQVTLSCSPISGHRSVSWYQQTPGQGLQFLFEYFSETQRNKGNFPGRFSGRQFSNSRSEMNVSTLELGDSALYLCASSYTGTVIERSTDTQYFGPGTRLTVL.

This clone was observed once. The chain uses TRBV6-6 and TRBJ2-3, with 10 bases identical to TRBD2. Germline V gene sequence: CDR1 MNHNY, CDR2 SVGAGI (reference sequence). CDR3 size: 15 residues. The junction had 6 bases not matched to a gene; V was cut back by 7 bases and J by 2 bases. The CDR3 sequence: CASTLLAGLTDTQYF. The CDR3 region has the DNA TGTGCCAGCACTCTACTAGCGGGACTCACAGATACGCAGTATTTT.

The V and J genes are TRBV5-1 and TRBJ2-5, with a tentative D call TRBD1 (5 bases). The CDR3 has 14 residues. Trimming took 1 base from V and 4 from J, leaving 11 bases between them. CDR1 is SGHRS, CDR2 YFSETQ, per germline. CDR3 sequence: CASSLRVGVETQYF. CDR3 in DNA: TGCGCCAGCAGCTTGCGGGTAGGGGTAGAGACCCAGTACTTC.

The chain joins TRBV7-9 to TRBJ2-1; TRBD1 matches at 9 bases. V dropped 5 bases and J dropped 7; count of bases not matched to a gene: 15. Germline V gene lookup returns CDR1 SEHNR and CDR2 FQNEAQ (reference sequence). This CDR3 comprises 17 residues. The CDR3 DNA follows: TGTGCCAGCAGCCCGCCGTCGGGACAGGGTAAGGGGAATGAGCAGTTCTTC. As protein: CASSPPSGQGKGNEQFF.

The chain couples TRBV7-2 to TRBJ1-2; 7 bases fit TRBD1. Trimming cost V 1 base and J 4 bases; bases outside gene matches: 6. CDR3 size: 15 residues. The germline V gene has CDR1 SGHTA and CDR2 FQGNSA. CDR3 residues: CASSLGDSPFYGYTF. As DNA, the CDR3 is TGTGCCAGCAGCTTAGGGGACAGCCCGTTCTATGGCTACACCTTC.

The J gene is TRBJ2-7, the V gene TRBV7-9; unclear D gene. Between the trimmed V and J ends, which lost 5 bases and 2 bases, there was a span of 19 bases. This CDR3 region has 16 residues. Per the germline V gene, CDR1 is SEHNR and CDR2 is FQNEAQ (reference sequence). In DNA form, the CDR3 reads TGTGCCAGCAGCCCTAGTACGCGAACCGGAACCTACGAGCAGTACTTC. Its protein product is CASSPSTRTGTYEQYF. Combining the CDR3 with reference TRBV7-9 and TRBJ2-7 gives the whole variable domain DTGVSQNPRHKITKRGQNVTFRCDPISEHNRLYWYRQTLGQGPEFLTYFQNEAQLEKSRLLSDRFSAERPKGSFSTLEIQRTEQGDSAMYLCASSPSTRTGTYEQYFGPGTRLTVT.

CDR3 in amino acids: CASSLDDRGRREKLFF. CDR3 bases: TGTGCCAGCAGCTTAGACGACAGGGGGCGCAGGGAAAAACTGTTTTTT. This chain links TRBV7-6 with TRBJ1-4; 10 positions agree with TRBD1. V was clipped by 1 base and J by 8 bases; unmatched bases: 7. CDR1 is SGHVS, CDR2 FNYEAQ, per germline. There are 16 residues in the CDR3.